The present T cell receptor beta chain was sequenced within a study of Graves' ophthalmopathy and Graves' hyperthyroidism. Study-wide context: Blood was drawn at initial diagnosis, before any treatment. Study-level findings and limits: Most clonotypes expanded in thyroid above 0.001 frequency were present in blood too. With 70.59% sensitivity and roughly 76% specificity, the model predicted ophthalmopathy progression.

CDR3 regions of TCR beta were amplified from RNA transcripts. Second-round multiplex PCR followed a first-round RT-PCR using HTBI primers. TCRdb passed the multiplex PCR reads through MiXCR, listing each CDR3 protein once. The sample lists approximately 480,000 distinct CDR3 sequences, over 13% occurring once. Exclusion criteria comprised other autoimmune diseases, uncontrolled infections, pregnancy or lactation in patients. The sample holds many counts of this clonotype. Its antigen is not known. This receptor was identified in a woman in her 30s with Graves' ophthalmopathy. Input material: blood.

CDR3 sequence reads: CASSEGQAGDEQYF. DNA for the CDR3: TGTGCCAGCAGTGAGGGACAGGCAGGGGACGAGCAGTACTTC. The chain is built from TRBV2 and TRBJ2-7; 8 positions match TRBD1. V lost 3 bases to trimming and J lost 5 bases; unmatched junction nucleotides: 6. CDR1 SNHLY and CDR2 FYNNEI come from the germline V gene. This CDR3 spans 14 amino acids.